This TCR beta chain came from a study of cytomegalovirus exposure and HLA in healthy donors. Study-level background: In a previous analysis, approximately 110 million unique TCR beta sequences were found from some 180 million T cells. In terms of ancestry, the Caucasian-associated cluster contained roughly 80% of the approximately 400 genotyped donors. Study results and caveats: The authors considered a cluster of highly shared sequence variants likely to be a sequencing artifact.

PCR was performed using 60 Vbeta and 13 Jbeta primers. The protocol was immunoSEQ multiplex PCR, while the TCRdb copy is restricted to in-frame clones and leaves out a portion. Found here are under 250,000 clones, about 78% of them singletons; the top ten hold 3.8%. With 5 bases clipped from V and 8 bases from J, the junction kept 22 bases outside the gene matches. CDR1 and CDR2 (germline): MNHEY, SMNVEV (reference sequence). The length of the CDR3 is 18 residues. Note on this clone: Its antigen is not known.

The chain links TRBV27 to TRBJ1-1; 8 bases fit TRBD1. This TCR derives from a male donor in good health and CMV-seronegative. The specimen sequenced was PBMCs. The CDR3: CASSPPFELQGARREAFF. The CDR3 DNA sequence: TGTGCCAGCAGTCCCCCCTTCGAATTGCAGGGGGCCCGGCGGGAAGCTTTCTTT.